This T cell receptor (beta chain) was sequenced during a study of PD-L1 blockade in urothelial cancer (dated by TCRdb to the late 2010s). Looking at the study overall: Every patient began therapy in about 2014 and was given atezolizumab 1,200 mg intravenously every 3 weeks. About 90% of the 29 patients were identified as males with urothelial cancer of bladder origin, and a prior smoking history was reported by 18 of 29 patients. An ECOG performance status of 0 or 1 was recorded for the patients, and 0 to 3 prior chemotherapy regimens had been received by the patients. Blood samples were analyzed at 3 weeks after treatment start (second dose) and at 6 weeks after treatment start. Blood samples gave a median of about 140,000 T cells and 80,000 or so unique TCRs, with a median clonality of about 0.078. The study was an exploratory multi-omic analysis of somatic, immune and clinical correlates of response to PD-L1 blockade with atezolizumab in urothelial cancer. Pretreatment tumor samples, along with matched peripheral blood serially collected before and after atezolizumab treatment, were subjected to TCR sequencing. Durable clinical benefit meant progression-free survival longer than 6 months, and TCR features were also tested against progression-free and overall survival. In the same patients who had TCR sequencing, pretreatment tumors also underwent whole exome sequencing and RNA sequencing. Roughly 10 patients reached durable clinical benefit, while 20 or so patients did not. Some 30 patients had pretreatment blood TCR-seq, about 25 had at least one posttreatment blood collection, and about 25 had tumor TCR-seq.

To estimate absolute template abundance from read counts, synthetic TCR analog templates were spiked into each PCR. TCRbeta CDR3 regions were amplified from genomic DNA with bias-controlled V and J gene primers using the immunoSEQ assay. Rearranged TCRbeta segments were sequenced at approximately 20X coverage. The published analysis was carried out like this. Clustering was used to correct sequencing errors, and CDR3s were annotated against IMGT so that V, D and J genes could be assigned. Downstream analyses used only productive TCRbeta rearrangements and left out out-of-frame or stop-codon sequences. Clonality was computed as one minus Shannon entropy normalized by the log of the number of unique productive sequences. Clones differing between time points or between blood and tumor were identified using Fisher's exact test with Benjamini-Hochberg correction, with an adjusted p below 0.01 applied as the threshold. The table was pulled from immuneACCESS by TCRdb, which kept in-frame rearrangements only. Such tables lose some clones; where checked, under half of the loss comes from unresolved V genes, and the rest has no known cause. The V and J calls and clone size were taken over from that table, and D and trimming were inferred from the DNA. The sample yields around 110,000 clones; around 89% were counted once. About 1.5% of the sample goes to the ten largest clones.

Worth noting for this clone: This clone's antigen is unknown. Nothing much larger sits one base from this clone, and base qualities are not available.

Here is what the overall study found, with its caveats: Small sample size (n of about 30) and many exploratory analyses mean the results are intended to be hypothesis-generating. A pretreatment peripheral blood TCR clonality below the median was linked to improved progression-free and overall survival. Patients with durable benefit showed greater expansion of tumor-associated TCR clones in peripheral blood 3 weeks after starting treatment (n ≈ 22, p = 0.022).

This sample's time point label indicates: peripheral blood 6 weeks after treatment start. A total of under 35 patients with locally advanced or metastatic urothelial carcinoma, treated at Memorial Sloan Kettering on a trial protocol, made up the cohort. Peripheral blood mononuclear cells were collected pretreatment and during treatment, with between 1 and 8 total time points obtained per patient. The Qiagen DNeasy Blood extraction kit was used to purify genomic DNA from total PBMCs and from tumor samples. Collected pretreatment and during treatment, PBMCs were isolated and stored as previously described. The sequences come from PBMCs, collected around atezolizumab (anti-PD-L1) treatment. This TCR was sampled from a man between 60 and 75 years old with urothelial cancer.

The nucleotide sequence reads TGTGCCAGCAGAAATCAGGGGGCCTATGGCTACACCTTC. It encodes CASRNQGAYGYTF. The chain links TRBV28 with TRBJ1-2; 8 middle bases align to TRBD1. The CDR3, cysteine through phenylalanine, is 13 amino acids long. The DNA shown is the 39-base CDR3, in frame from base 1. Ends trimmed: V by 6 bases, J by 4 bases; bases unmatched to a gene: 4. CDR1 MDHEN and CDR2 SYDVKM are derived from the germline V gene.